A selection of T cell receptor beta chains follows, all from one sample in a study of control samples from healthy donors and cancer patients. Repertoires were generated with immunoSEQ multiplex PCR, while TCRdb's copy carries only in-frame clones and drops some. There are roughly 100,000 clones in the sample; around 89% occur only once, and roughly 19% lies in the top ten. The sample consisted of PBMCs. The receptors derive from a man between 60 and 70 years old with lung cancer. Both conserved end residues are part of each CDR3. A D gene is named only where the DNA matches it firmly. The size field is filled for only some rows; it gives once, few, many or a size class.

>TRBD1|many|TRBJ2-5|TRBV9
TGTGCCAGCAGCGTGGATGAAGGACAGGGGGGGACCCAGTACTTC
CASSVDEGQGGTQYF
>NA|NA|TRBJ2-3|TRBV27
TGTGCCAGCAGTATGGAGCTTAGCACAGATACGCAGTATTTT
CASSMELSTDTQYF
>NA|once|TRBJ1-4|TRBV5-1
TGCGCCAGCAGCTTTTTGGGCAGGGGAACGACTAATGAAAAACTGTTTTTT
CASSFLGRGTTNEKLFF
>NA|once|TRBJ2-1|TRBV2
TGTGCCAGCAGGAATTCAGGGTACCCCGAGGGGTTCTTC
CASRNSGYPEGFF
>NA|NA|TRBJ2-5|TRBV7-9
TGTGCCAGCAGCGCAGACACAACGCAAGAGACCCAGTACTTC
CASSADTTQETQYF
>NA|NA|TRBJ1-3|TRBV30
TGTGCCTGGGGGTGGTCGGCCGGATCCTCGCCGCCTAACACCATATATTTT
CAWGWSAGSSPPNTIYF
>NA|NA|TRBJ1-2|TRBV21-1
TGTGCCAGCAGCAAAGAGGAAGGACAGTTCGGAAAAAACCGAAGGGACTATGGCTACACCTTC
CASSKEEGQFGKNRRDYGYTF
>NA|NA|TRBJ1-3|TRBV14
TGTGCCAGCAGCCAAACCGGACGGGTACGCTCTGGAAACACCATATATTTT
CASSQTGRVRSGNTIYF
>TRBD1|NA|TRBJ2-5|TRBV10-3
TGTGCCATCAGTCCAGGGGGCGAAGGAGAGACCCAGTACTTC
CAISPGGEGETQYF
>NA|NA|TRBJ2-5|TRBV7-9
TGTGCCAGCAGCTTATCCTTGACAGAACAGTACTTC
CASSLSLTEQYF
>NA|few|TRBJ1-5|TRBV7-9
TGTGCCAGCAGTTTAGGGGGATATAGCAATCAGCCCCAGCATTTT
CASSLGGYSNQPQHF
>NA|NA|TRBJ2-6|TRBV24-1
TGTGCCACCAGTGACCCCTATTACTCTGGGGCCAACGTCCTGACTTTC
CATSDPYYSGANVLTF
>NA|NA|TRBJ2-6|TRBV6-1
TGTGCCAGCAGTGAACTTCCTGGGGCCAACGTCCTGACTTTC
CASSELPGANVLTF